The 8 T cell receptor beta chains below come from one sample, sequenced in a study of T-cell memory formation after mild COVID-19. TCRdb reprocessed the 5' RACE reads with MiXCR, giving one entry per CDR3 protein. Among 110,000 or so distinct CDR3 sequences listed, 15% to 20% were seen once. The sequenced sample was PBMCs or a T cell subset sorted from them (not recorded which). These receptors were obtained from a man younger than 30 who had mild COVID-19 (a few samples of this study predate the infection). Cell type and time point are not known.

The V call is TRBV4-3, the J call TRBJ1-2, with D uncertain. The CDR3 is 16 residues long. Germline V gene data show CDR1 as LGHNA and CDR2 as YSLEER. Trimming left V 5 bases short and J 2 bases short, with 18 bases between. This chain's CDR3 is CASSVQAVGRNYGYTF. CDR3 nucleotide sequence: TGCGCCAGCAGCGTCCAGGCGGTGGGGAGGAACTATGGCTACACCTTC.

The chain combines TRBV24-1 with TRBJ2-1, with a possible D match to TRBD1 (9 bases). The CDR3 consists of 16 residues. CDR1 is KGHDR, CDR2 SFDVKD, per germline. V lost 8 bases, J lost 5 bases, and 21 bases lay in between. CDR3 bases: TGTGCCACCACCCTGACAGGGGGAGCGGGGGACAATGAGCAGTTCTTC. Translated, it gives CATTLTGGAGDNEQFF.

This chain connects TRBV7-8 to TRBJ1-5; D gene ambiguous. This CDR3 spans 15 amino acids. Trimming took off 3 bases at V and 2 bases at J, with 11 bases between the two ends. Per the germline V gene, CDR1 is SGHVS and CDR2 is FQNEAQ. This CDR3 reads CASSLLEYGNQPQHF. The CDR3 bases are TGTGCCAGCAGCTTGTTAGAGTATGGCAATCAGCCCCAGCATTTT. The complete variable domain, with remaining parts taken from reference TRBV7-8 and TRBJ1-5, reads GAGVSQSPRYKVAKRGQDVALRCDPISGHVSLFWYQQALGQGPEFLTYFQNEAQLDKSGLPSDRFFAERPEGSVSTLKIQRTQQEDSAVYLCASSLLEYGNQPQHFGDGTRLSIL.

CDR3 sequence (DNA): TGTGCCAGCAGCCAAGGTGGGACGGGTAATTCACCCCTCCACTTT. Translating it yields CASSQGGTGNSPLHF. V and J are TRBV3-1 and TRBJ1-6, with a weak D call TRBD1 (5 bases). Trimming shortened V by 1 base and J by 6 bases, and 10 bases separated the two germline ends. The CDR3 is made up of 15 amino acids. Germline V gene sequence: CDR1 LGHDT, CDR2 YNNKEL (reference sequence).

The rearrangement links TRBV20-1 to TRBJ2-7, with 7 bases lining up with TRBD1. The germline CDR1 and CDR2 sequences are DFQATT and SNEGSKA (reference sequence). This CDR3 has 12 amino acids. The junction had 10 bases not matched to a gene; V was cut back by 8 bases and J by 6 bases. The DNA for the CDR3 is TGCAGTACAATCGACAGGGTTGGCGAGCAGTACGTC. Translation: CSTIDRVGEQYV.

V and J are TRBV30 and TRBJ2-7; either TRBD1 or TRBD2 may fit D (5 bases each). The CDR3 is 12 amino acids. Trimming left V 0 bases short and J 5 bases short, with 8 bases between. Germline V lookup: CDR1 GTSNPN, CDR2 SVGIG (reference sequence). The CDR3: CAWSVGTHEQYF. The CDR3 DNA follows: TGTGCCTGGAGTGTTGGGACCCACGAGCAGTACTTC. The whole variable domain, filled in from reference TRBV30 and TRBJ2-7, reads SQTIHQWPATLVQPVGSPLSLECTVEGTSNPNLYWYRQAAGRGLQLLFYSVGIGQISSEVPQNLSASRPQDRQFILSSKKLLLSDSGFYLCAWSVGTHEQYFGPGTRLTVT.

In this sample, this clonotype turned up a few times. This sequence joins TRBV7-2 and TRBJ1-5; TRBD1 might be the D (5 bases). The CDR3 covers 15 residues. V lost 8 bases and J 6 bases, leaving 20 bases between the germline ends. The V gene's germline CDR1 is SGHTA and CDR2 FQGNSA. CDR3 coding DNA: TGTGCCAGCGGCATAGGCGGGGCTTCGAGTCAGCCCCAGCATTTT. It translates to CASGIGGASSQPQHF.

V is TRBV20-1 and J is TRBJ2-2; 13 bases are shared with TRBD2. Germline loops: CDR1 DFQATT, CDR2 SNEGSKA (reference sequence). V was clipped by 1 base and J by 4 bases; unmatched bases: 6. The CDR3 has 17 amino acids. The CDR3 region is CSARATSGGRGTGELFF. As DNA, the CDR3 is TGCAGTGCTAGAGCGACTAGCGGGGGGCGGGGCACCGGGGAGCTGTTTTTT.